A single T cell receptor (beta chain) is shown here with its context. Its target is not known. The CDR3 totals 16 residues. CDR1 and CDR2 (germline): LGHDT, YNNKEL (reference sequence). Trimming at V came to 4 bases and at J to 3 bases, leaving 6 bases not matched to a gene. Together with a sample-barcoded 5' primer, a J-beta primer mix was included in a second PCR lasting 7 to 11 cycles. Using its own MiXCR run on the 5' RACE reads, TCRdb lists one record per CDR3 protein. The sample yields over a million distinct CDR3 sequences, around 39% seen once. The sample, about 9.2 milliliters of peripheral blood, was drawn from each donor. A minimum of 6 micrograms of total RNA was extracted per sample. The data are from a study of blood T cells in healthy people across ages. The study's findings and limits: Unsorted PBMCs ruled out conclusive naive versus antigen-experienced comparison.

The chain uses TRBV3-1 and TRBJ2-1, with 10 bases that match TRBD2. Material for sequencing was blood. The TCR originated in a woman aged 18-29 years in good health. CDR3 amino acids: CASSPYTSGDYNEQFF. CDR3 DNA sequence: TGTGCCAGCAGCCCCTACACTAGCGGGGACTACAATGAGCAGTTCTTC.